These T cell receptor beta chains were read from a single sample in a study of T-cell reconstitution after alpha-beta-depleted transplantation in children. One entry per CDR3 protein results from TCRdb running MiXCR on the PCR reads. The sample comprises a few hundred thousand distinct CDR3 sequences, about a quarter of which are singletons, and approximately 39% rests with the top ten. The material sequenced was PBMCs, taken before TCRalphabeta/CD19-depleted stem cell transplant. The source of these receptors is a boy under three years old with Wiskott-Aldrich syndrome, due to receive a stem cell transplant. The CDR3 runs from the conserved cysteine through the conserved F or W. D genes are given only for firm matches. Expanded clones are given a class, and other clones once, few, many or no size at all.

CDR3nt: TGTGCCTGGAGTGTACTGGGGGATAAAGCTTTCTTT; CDR3aa: CAWSVLGDKAFF; abundance: few; v_gene: TRBV30; d_gene: NA; j_gene: TRBJ1-1
CDR3nt: TGCAGCGTCAAAAAAACAGGGGCACAGGAGGCTTTCTTT; CDR3aa: CSVKKTGAQEAFF; abundance: few; v_gene: TRBV29-1; d_gene: TRBD1; j_gene: TRBJ1-1
CDR3nt: TGCAGCGTCGGGGATCTACAGGTTTCCTCTGGGGCCAACGTCCTGACTTTC; CDR3aa: CSVGDLQVSSGANVLTF; abundance: few; v_gene: TRBV29-1; d_gene: NA; j_gene: TRBJ2-6
CDR3nt: TGTGCCAGTAGTATTCGGGGAAATGAGCAGTTCTTC; CDR3aa: CASSIRGNEQFF; abundance: few; v_gene: TRBV19; d_gene: NA; j_gene: TRBJ2-1
CDR3nt: TGTGCCAGCAGCTTAGTTGAGGCTTCTGAAGCTTTCTTT; CDR3aa: CASSLVEASEAFF; abundance: NA; v_gene: TRBV7-9; d_gene: NA; j_gene: TRBJ1-1
CDR3nt: TGCAGTGCTAGAGTGGCGGGGCTCGTTGATGTGCAGTACTTC; CDR3aa: CSARVAGLVDVQYF; abundance: NA; v_gene: TRBV20-1; d_gene: NA; j_gene: TRBJ2-7
CDR3nt: TGTGCCAGCAGTCCGAACAGGTGGGAAGCCAAAAACATTCAGTACTTC; CDR3aa: CASSPNRWEAKNIQYF; abundance: few; v_gene: TRBV28; d_gene: NA; j_gene: TRBJ2-4
CDR3nt: TGCGCCAGCAGCTTGGACACGGGAACCTACGAGCAGTACTTC; CDR3aa: CASSLDTGTYEQYF; abundance: NA; v_gene: TRBV5-1; d_gene: NA; j_gene: TRBJ2-7
CDR3nt: TGCAGTGCTAGAGAGACAGGGGTGCGCAATCAGCCCCAGCATTTT; CDR3aa: CSARETGVRNQPQHF; abundance: few; v_gene: TRBV20-1; d_gene: TRBD1; j_gene: TRBJ1-5
CDR3nt: TGTGCCAGCAGCCAAGAATGGGCCCATACGCAGTATTTT; CDR3aa: CASSQEWAHTQYF; abundance: few; v_gene: TRBV3-1; d_gene: NA; j_gene: TRBJ2-3
CDR3nt: TGTGCCAGCAGTTTGGCTAGCGGGAAGTCCTACAATGAGCAGTTCTTC; CDR3aa: CASSLASGKSYNEQFF; abundance: NA; v_gene: TRBV27; d_gene: TRBD2; j_gene: TRBJ2-1
CDR3nt: TGTGCCAGCAGCTACCTGGACGCACAAGATACGCAGTATTTT; CDR3aa: CASSYLDAQDTQYF; abundance: NA; v_gene: TRBV5-4; d_gene: NA; j_gene: TRBJ2-3
CDR3nt: TGCGCCAGCAGCTTGGACGGGACAGGGGTCTACGAGCAGTACTTC; CDR3aa: CASSLDGTGVYEQYF; abundance: few; v_gene: TRBV5-1; d_gene: TRBD1; j_gene: TRBJ2-7
CDR3nt: TGTGCCAGCAGTTACTCGAGTTCGGTGGGAGGGAGAGGGGAGCTGTTTTTT; CDR3aa: CASSYSSSVGGRGELFF; abundance: few; v_gene: TRBV6-5; d_gene: TRBD2; j_gene: TRBJ2-2
CDR3nt: TGCAGTGCTAGGGCCGGGACTAGCAATAGTAAGTGGCAGTACTTC; CDR3aa: CSARAGTSNSKWQYF; abundance: NA; v_gene: TRBV20-1; d_gene: TRBD2; j_gene: TRBJ2-7
CDR3nt: TGTGCCAGCAGCTTAGGACGGGTGGGTGAGCAGTTCTTC; CDR3aa: CASSLGRVGEQFF; abundance: few; v_gene: TRBV11-2; d_gene: NA; j_gene: TRBJ2-1
CDR3nt: TGTGCCAGCAGCCAACTCTCCGGGACAGGGGCTGCGGGTACGCAGTATTTT; CDR3aa: CASSQLSGTGAAGTQYF; abundance: few; v_gene: TRBV14; d_gene: TRBD1; j_gene: TRBJ2-3
CDR3nt: TGTGCCATCAGTGGGACAGGGCTTTACGAGCAGTACTTC; CDR3aa: CAISGTGLYEQYF; abundance: NA; v_gene: TRBV10-3; d_gene: TRBD1; j_gene: TRBJ2-7
CDR3nt: TGTGCCAGCAGCCCACCGCAGGGTAGGGAGGCCCAGTACTTC; CDR3aa: CASSPPQGREAQYF; abundance: NA; v_gene: TRBV7-2; d_gene: NA; j_gene: TRBJ2-5
CDR3nt: TGCAGCGTTGGCCTAGCGGGAGACGGGGAGCTGTTTTTT; CDR3aa: CSVGLAGDGELFF; abundance: NA; v_gene: TRBV29-1; d_gene: TRBD2; j_gene: TRBJ2-2
CDR3nt: TGCAGCGCGAAGGGACAGGGTGACGGGTCCTACAATGAGCAGTTCTTC; CDR3aa: CSAKGQGDGSYNEQFF; abundance: few; v_gene: TRBV29-1; d_gene: TRBD1; j_gene: TRBJ2-1
CDR3nt: TGTGCCAGTAGTATGGACCTTCAGACAGTTTTCAATCAGCCCCAGCATTTT; CDR3aa: CASSMDLQTVFNQPQHF; abundance: few; v_gene: TRBV19; d_gene: NA; j_gene: TRBJ1-5
CDR3nt: TGCGCCAGCAGCTTGGCCGCGGCGGGTACGGGTGTAACCTACAATGAGCAGTTCTTC; CDR3aa: CASSLAAAGTGVTYNEQFF; abundance: NA; v_gene: TRBV5-1; d_gene: NA; j_gene: TRBJ2-1
CDR3nt: TGTGCCAGCAGTTATCAGACAGTGAACACTGAAGCTTTCTTT; CDR3aa: CASSYQTVNTEAFF; abundance: few; v_gene: TRBV6-5; d_gene: NA; j_gene: TRBJ1-1
CDR3nt: TGTGCCAGCAGCGAAGATACCTACGAGCAGTACTTC; CDR3aa: CASSEDTYEQYF; abundance: few; v_gene: TRBV7-6; d_gene: NA; j_gene: TRBJ2-7
CDR3nt: TGTGCCAGCAGCGGGTCCGGAAATACGCAGTATTTT; CDR3aa: CASSGSGNTQYF; abundance: NA; v_gene: TRBV7-3; d_gene: NA; j_gene: TRBJ2-3
CDR3nt: TGCGCCAGCAGCGGAACAGGGGGACGCACAGATACGCAGTATTTT; CDR3aa: CASSGTGGRTDTQYF; abundance: few; v_gene: TRBV5-1; d_gene: TRBD1; j_gene: TRBJ2-3
CDR3nt: TGTGCCAGCAGTTTGTCTAGCGGTGGAGAGACCCAGTACTTC; CDR3aa: CASSLSSGGETQYF; abundance: NA; v_gene: TRBV12-3/TRBV12-4; d_gene: TRBD2; j_gene: TRBJ2-5
CDR3nt: TGCGCCAGCAGCCCGACCGGACGACAGGCCCTTGGTCTCCACTTT; CDR3aa: CASSPTGRQALGLHF; abundance: few; v_gene: TRBV5-1; d_gene: NA; j_gene: TRBJ1-6
CDR3nt: TGCGCCAGCAGCCAAGTACCTAGCGGGACTTACGAGCAGTACTTC; CDR3aa: CASSQVPSGTYEQYF; abundance: NA; v_gene: TRBV4-1; d_gene: TRBD2; j_gene: TRBJ2-7
CDR3nt: TGTGCCAGTAGTATTCTCGGACAGACTAACTATGGCTACACCTTC; CDR3aa: CASSILGQTNYGYTF; abundance: once; v_gene: TRBV19; d_gene: NA; j_gene: TRBJ1-2
CDR3nt: TGTGCCAGCAGCACCCTCGGACCCAATTCACCCCTCCACTTT; CDR3aa: CASSTLGPNSPLHF; abundance: NA; v_gene: TRBV7-8; d_gene: NA; j_gene: TRBJ1-6
CDR3nt: TGCGCCAGCAGCTTCAGGGAATTGACTAACACCGGGGAGCTGTTTTTT; CDR3aa: CASSFRELTNTGELFF; abundance: few; v_gene: TRBV5-1; d_gene: NA; j_gene: TRBJ2-2
CDR3nt: TGTGCCATCAGTGAGCCCGGTCAGCCCCAGCATTTT; CDR3aa: CAISEPGQPQHF; abundance: NA; v_gene: TRBV10-3; d_gene: NA; j_gene: TRBJ1-5
CDR3nt: TGTGCCAGCAGCTTATCCCCTTCGGTTTTCGACAGTCAAGAGACCCAGTACTTC; CDR3aa: CASSLSPSVFDSQETQYF; abundance: NA; v_gene: TRBV7-6; d_gene: NA; j_gene: TRBJ2-5
CDR3nt: TGTGCCATCAGCCCCGGGACAGGGTGGACAGATACGCAGTATTTT; CDR3aa: CAISPGTGWTDTQYF; abundance: NA; v_gene: TRBV10-3; d_gene: TRBD1; j_gene: TRBJ2-3
CDR3nt: TGTGCCATCAGCCCACCAGGGTCTTACTCATACGAGCAGTACTTC; CDR3aa: CAISPPGSYSYEQYF; abundance: NA; v_gene: TRBV10-3; d_gene: NA; j_gene: TRBJ2-7
CDR3nt: TGTGCCAGCAGCTTTGCGGGTTCAGTAAGCACCGGGGAGCTGTTTTTT; CDR3aa: CASSFAGSVSTGELFF; abundance: NA; v_gene: TRBV7-9; d_gene: NA; j_gene: TRBJ2-2
CDR3nt: TGCAGTGCTAGAGATCTTCATACCGTCGGCGATGAGCAGTTCTTC; CDR3aa: CSARDLHTVGDEQFF; abundance: few; v_gene: TRBV20-1; d_gene: NA; j_gene: TRBJ2-1
CDR3nt: TGTGCCAGCAGCTTGCTTGTGGTCCAAGAGACCCAGTACTTC; CDR3aa: CASSLLVVQETQYF; abundance: NA; v_gene: TRBV5-5; d_gene: NA; j_gene: TRBJ2-5
CDR3nt: TGTGCCAGCAGTTACTCACAGGGGGGACATAGCTACACCTTC; CDR3aa: CASSYSQGGHSYTF; abundance: few; v_gene: TRBV6-5; d_gene: TRBD1; j_gene: TRBJ1-2
CDR3nt: TGCGCCAGCAGCCAAGATAGGGACAGGGCGAACACCGGGGAGCTGTTTTTT; CDR3aa: CASSQDRDRANTGELFF; abundance: few; v_gene: TRBV4-1; d_gene: TRBD1; j_gene: TRBJ2-2
CDR3nt: TGCAGTGCTAGCGTCAGGTTGGAGACCCAGTACTTC; CDR3aa: CSASVRLETQYF; abundance: NA; v_gene: TRBV20-1; d_gene: NA; j_gene: TRBJ2-5
CDR3nt: TGTGCCAGCAGCCGACTCGCATCGGCAGGGCGCTATGGCTACACCTTC; CDR3aa: CASSRLASAGRYGYTF; abundance: once; v_gene: TRBV7-9; d_gene: NA; j_gene: TRBJ1-2
CDR3nt: TGTGCCAGCAGCCTCAGGGGACTCGGGAACACCGGGGAGCTGTTTTTT; CDR3aa: CASSLRGLGNTGELFF; abundance: few; v_gene: TRBV5-4; d_gene: NA; j_gene: TRBJ2-2
CDR3nt: TGTGCCAGCAGTTTATCAGCAGGACCCACCGGGGAGCTGTTTTTT; CDR3aa: CASSLSAGPTGELFF; abundance: once; v_gene: TRBV27; d_gene: NA; j_gene: TRBJ2-2
CDR3nt: TGTGCCAGCAGTTACTCCCCAGGGATGAACACTGAAGCTTTCTTT; CDR3aa: CASSYSPGMNTEAFF; abundance: NA; v_gene: TRBV6-5; d_gene: NA; j_gene: TRBJ1-1
CDR3nt: TGTGCCTTCTATACCGGGGAGCTGTTTTTT; CDR3aa: CAFYTGELFF; abundance: few; v_gene: TRBV30; d_gene: NA; j_gene: TRBJ2-2
CDR3nt: TGTGCCACCAGCAGAGAGCAGGGAGTAACTGAAGCTTTCTTT; CDR3aa: CATSREQGVTEAFF; abundance: few; v_gene: TRBV15; d_gene: NA; j_gene: TRBJ1-1
CDR3nt: TGTGCCATCAGTGAAAGACAGGGCGTTGATACGCAGTATTTT; CDR3aa: CAISERQGVDTQYF; abundance: NA; v_gene: TRBV10-3; d_gene: TRBD1; j_gene: TRBJ2-3
CDR3nt: TGCGCCAGCAGGTCGAGGGAATGGACAGATACGCAGTATTTT; CDR3aa: CASRSREWTDTQYF; abundance: NA; v_gene: TRBV5-1; d_gene: NA; j_gene: TRBJ2-3
CDR3nt: TGCGCCAGCAGCTTGTTTCGCCGGGACAGGTCGTGGGAGACCCAGTACTTC; CDR3aa: CASSLFRRDRSWETQYF; abundance: few; v_gene: TRBV5-1; d_gene: TRBD1; j_gene: TRBJ2-5
CDR3nt: TGTGCCAGCAGTGAAACGACAGGGGGCCGCACAGAGACCCAGTACTTC; CDR3aa: CASSETTGGRTETQYF; abundance: NA; v_gene: TRBV6-1; d_gene: TRBD1; j_gene: TRBJ2-5
CDR3nt: TGCGCCAGCAGCTTATATCGTGGTGGCCTCAACCCATCCTACGAGCAGTACTTC; CDR3aa: CASSLYRGGLNPSYEQYF; abundance: few; v_gene: TRBV5-1; d_gene: NA; j_gene: TRBJ2-7
CDR3nt: TGTGCCAGCAGTTTTGACGGGAGGGTGGTCAATGAGCAGTTCTTC; CDR3aa: CASSFDGRVVNEQFF; abundance: NA; v_gene: TRBV27; d_gene: TRBD2; j_gene: TRBJ2-1
CDR3nt: TGCGCCAGCAGCGTGACAGCGCACACAGATACGCAGTATTTT; CDR3aa: CASSVTAHTDTQYF; abundance: NA; v_gene: TRBV5-1; d_gene: NA; j_gene: TRBJ2-3
CDR3nt: TGCGCCAGCAGCTTAACACGAATTGACACCGGGGAGCTGTTTTTT; CDR3aa: CASSLTRIDTGELFF; abundance: NA; v_gene: TRBV5-1; d_gene: NA; j_gene: TRBJ2-2